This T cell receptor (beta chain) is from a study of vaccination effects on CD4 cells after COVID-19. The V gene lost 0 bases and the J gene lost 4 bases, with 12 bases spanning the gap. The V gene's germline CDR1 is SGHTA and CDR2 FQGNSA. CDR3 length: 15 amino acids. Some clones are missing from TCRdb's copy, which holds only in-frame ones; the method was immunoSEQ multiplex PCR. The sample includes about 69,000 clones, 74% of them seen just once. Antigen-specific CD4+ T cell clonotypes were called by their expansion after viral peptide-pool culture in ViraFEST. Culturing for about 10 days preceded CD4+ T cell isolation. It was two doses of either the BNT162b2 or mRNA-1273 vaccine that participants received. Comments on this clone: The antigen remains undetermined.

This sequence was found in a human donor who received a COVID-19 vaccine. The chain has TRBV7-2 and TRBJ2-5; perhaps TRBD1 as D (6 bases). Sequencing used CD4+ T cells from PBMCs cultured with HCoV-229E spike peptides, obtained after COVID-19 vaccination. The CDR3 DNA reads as TGTGCCAGCAGCTTAGCGAAGGGGGTTGGAGAGACCCAGTACTTC. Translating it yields CASSLAKGVGETQYF. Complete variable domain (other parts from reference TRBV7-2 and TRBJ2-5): GAGVSQSPSNKVTEKGKDVELRCDPISGHTALYWYRQSLGQGLEFLIYFQGNSAPDKSGLPSDRFSAERTGGSVSTLTIQRTQQEDSAVYLCASSLAKGVGETQYFGPGTRLLVL.